Described below is a single T cell receptor (beta chain) sequence and its context. Its cognate antigen is unknown. Sequencing used immunoSEQ multiplex PCR; TCRdb keeps in-frame clones, though not all of them. Of around 4,500 clones listed, about 91% were seen once; the top ten hold 26%. This record belongs to a study of memory CD8 T cells in hepatitis C reinfection. Study-wide background: Late or post reinfection samples were taken 12 to 24 weeks after detection.

The V gene lost 5 bases and the J gene lost 3 bases, with 14 bases spanning the gap. In germline, CDR1 is SGHAT, CDR2 FQNNGV. CDR3 length: 14 amino acids. Specified time point: late/post reinfection, 12 to 24 weeks after detection. No in vitro expansion preceded TCR sequencing of the sorted cells. Donors came from people who inject drugs enrolled in HEPCO, Canada. Total naive CD8 T cells were sorted as viable CD3+ CD8+ CD45RO- cells from a couple of donors. Study-level results: Only a few donors prevented definitive conclusions about public clonotypes.

The sequenced sample consisted of naive CD8+ T cells sorted from blood. This receptor was identified in a man between 50 and 59 years old with hepatitis C virus infection. This rearrangement joins TRBV11-2 to TRBJ2-7; D might be TRBD2 (5 bases). The CDR3 protein is CASSLRGTFYEQYF. The CDR3 nucleotides are TGTGCCAGCAGCCTCCGGGGTACTTTCTACGAGCAGTACTTC.